These 21 T cell receptor beta chains share one sample of origin, sequenced in a study of human T cells and chemical hapten exposure (dated by TCRdb to 2020 to 2022). Library prep was done by RACE. Instrument on record: NextSeq 500. The public reads were reanalyzed by TCRdb: fastp trimming at Q25, MiXCR alignment, in-frame beta chains only. Rows merge per CDR3 protein into single entries with the most common DNA and genes. The sample yields 52,000 or so distinct CDR3 sequences; approximately 9.9% were counted once. The top ten hold around 10% of the sample. The sample's time point, from its label and the paper: pre-sensitization, week 0. The treatment or condition label on this specimen signifies: therapeutic diphenylcyclopropenone sensitization with weekly scalp DPC. Here the sequenced sample was whole blood, taken in connection with sensitization to the hapten diphenylcyclopropenone (DPC). The receptors were gathered from a man aged 35 to 55 with alopecia areata. Some clones in this sample may be carry-over from other donors' samples.

V is TRBV6-2 or TRBV6-3 and J is TRBJ2-3; no reliable D call. V gave up 6 bases and J gave up 6 bases, with 13 bases separating them. Germline V lookup: CDR1 MNHEY, CDR2 SVGEGT. This CDR3 is 13 amino acids long. CDR3 sequence: CASSPLTRDTQYF. DNA for the CDR3: TGTGCCAGCAGCCCCCTCACCCGGGATACGCAGTATTTT.

This chain links TRBV7-9 with TRBJ1-2; 8 bases agree with TRBD1. This CDR3 contains 15 residues. Losses at the gene ends were 4 bases for V and 5 bases for J; bases not matched to a gene: 9. The germline CDR1 and CDR2 sequences are SEHNR and FQNEAQ (reference sequence). The CDR3 here is CASSSRAGGLYGYTF. The DNA for the CDR3 is TGTGCCAGCAGCTCCCGCGCAGGGGGCTTGTATGGCTACACCTTC.

In this sample, this clonotype turned up many times. The gene calls are TRBV20-1 and TRBJ2-1, with TRBD1 as a possible D gene (6 bases). CDR1 DFQATT and CDR2 SNEGSKA come from the germline V gene (reference sequence). This CDR3 spans 16 amino acids. Trimming took 1 base from V and 1 from J, leaving 14 bases between them. The CDR3 DNA follows: TGCAGTGCTAGAGGGGTTGTAGGGGGTTCCTACAATGAGCAGTTCTTC. It codes for CSARGVVGGSYNEQFF.

This clonotype was recorded at least ten times. The rearrangement joins TRBV6-6 to TRBJ2-2; weak D call: TRBD2 (5 bases). CDR1 is MNHNY, CDR2 SVGAGI, per germline (reference sequence). This CDR3 spans 16 amino acids. Trimming removed 5 bases at V and 1 base at J, with 14 bases between. The CDR3 is CASSPPGSGNTGELFF. CDR3 nucleotide sequence: TGTGCCAGCAGTCCCCCTGGGAGTGGGAACACCGGGGAGCTGTTTTTT.

This clonotype was observed at least ten times. The genes are TRBV7-6 and TRBJ1-2; the match to TRBD1 covers 8 bases. The CDR3 spans 15 residues. The V gene's germline CDR1 is SGHVS and CDR2 FNYEAQ. Unmatched junction bases numbered 10, after V lost 5 bases and J lost 5 bases. The CDR3 reads CASSPGQGVQYGYTF. The CDR3 DNA reads as TGTGCCAGCAGCCCTGGACAGGGAGTCCAGTATGGCTACACCTTC. Together with reference TRBV7-6 and TRBJ1-2, the CDR3 gives the full variable domain: GAGVSQSPRYKVTKRGQDVALRCDPISGHVSLYWYRQALGQGPEFLTYFNYEAQQDKSGLPNDRFSAERPEGSISTLTIQRTEQRDSAMYRCASSPGQGVQYGYTFGSGTRLTVV.

This clonotype was seen repeatedly, ten times or more. The chain recombines TRBV4-3 with TRBJ2-7, with 7 bases identical to TRBD2. The V and J ends lost 1 base and 5 bases, in that order; junction bases with no gene match: 8. Per the germline V gene, CDR1 is LGHNA and CDR2 is YSLEER. CDR3 length equals 15 residues. CDR3 amino acids: CASSQGGGRTHEQYF. In DNA, the CDR3 is TGCGCCAGCAGCCAAGGAGGCGGGAGAACGCACGAGCAGTACTTC.

This clonotype was seen many times. This sequence joins TRBV18 and TRBJ2-1; 9 nucleotides agree with TRBD1. Per the germline V gene, CDR1 is KGHSH and CDR2 is LQKENI. After removal of 2 bases from V and 10 bases from J, the junction contained 9 bases not matched to a gene. This CDR3 spans 15 amino acids. CDR3 sequence reads: CASSPNRGRSGEQFF. In DNA, the CDR3 is TGTGCCAGCTCACCAAACAGGGGGCGCAGCGGCGAGCAGTTCTTC.

Points on this clonotype: One end of the junction does not line up with germline, which may come from a read error. This sequence joins TRBV7-2 and TRBJ1-1; 7 bases agree with TRBD1. Germline V gene lookup returns CDR1 SGHTA and CDR2 FQGNSA. The CDR3 is made up of 14 amino acids. The chain's CDR3 is CAGSSRQGSTEAFF. The CDR3 nucleotides are TGTGCCGGCAGCTCTCGACAGGGAAGCACTGAAGCTTTCTTT. Full variable domain (outside the CDR3, taken from reference TRBV7-2 and TRBJ1-1): GAGVSQSPSNKVTEKGKDVELRCDPISGHTALYWYRQSLGQGLEFLIYFQGNSAPDKSGLPSDRFSAERTGGSVSTLTIQRTQQEDSAVYLCAGSSRQGSTEAFFGQGTRLTVV.

This clonotype was detected only a few times. The rearrangement links TRBV28 to TRBJ1-1, with D perhaps TRBD1 (6 bases). The CDR3 spans 12 residues. Germline-derived CDR1 and CDR2 are MDHEN and SYDVKM. V lost 6 bases and J lost 8, with 13 bases in between. CDR3 sequence reads: CASSAGTSEAFF. The CDR3 DNA reads as TGTGCCAGCAGCGCGGGGACATCAGAAGCTTTCTTT.

This clonotype was observed many times. V and J are TRBV5-1 and TRBJ2-7; no definite D call. CDR3 size: 12 residues. Germline V gene lookup returns CDR1 SGHRS and CDR2 YFSETQ. V was cut by 5 bases and J by 2 bases, with 8 bases left in between. The CDR3 loop reads CASRESTYEQYF. The CDR3 DNA is TGCGCCAGCAGGGAATCAACCTACGAGCAGTACTTC. The full variable domain, rest sourced from reference TRBV5-1 and TRBJ2-7, is KAGVTQTPRYLIKTRGQQVTLSCSPISGHRSVSWYQQTPGQGLQFLFEYFSETQRNKGNFPGRFSGRQFSNSRSEMNVSTLELGDSALYLCASRESTYEQYFGPGTRLTVT.

This clonotype was found many times. The chain is built from TRBV7-2 and TRBJ2-4; possibly TRBD1 or TRBD2 for D (6 bases each). The CDR3 sequence is 19 residues long. CDR1 is SGHTA and CDR2 is FQGNSA in the germline V gene. Trimming removed 1 base from V and 0 bases from J, with 19 bases in between. CDR3 sequence reads: CASSLGELRDTLAKNIQYF. The CDR3 DNA sequence: TGTGCCAGCAGCTTAGGAGAGCTGCGGGACACACTAGCCAAAAACATTCAGTACTTC. Full variable domain (remainder filled in from reference TRBV7-2 and TRBJ2-4): GAGVSQSPSNKVTEKGKDVELRCDPISGHTALYWYRQSLGQGLEFLIYFQGNSAPDKSGLPSDRFSAERTGGSVSTLTIQRTQQEDSAVYLCASSLGELRDTLAKNIQYFGAGTRLSVL.

At least ten counts were recorded for this clonotype. The chain uses TRBV18 and TRBJ2-5; 7 nucleotides line up with TRBD1. V trimming: 4 bases; J trimming: 5 bases; junction bases outside the gene matches: 10. The CDR3 totals 15 residues. The germline CDR1 and CDR2 sequences are KGHSH and LQKENI. The CDR3 sequence: CASSHTTGFVETQYF. The DNA of the CDR3 is TGTGCCAGCTCACACACGACAGGGTTCGTCGAGACCCAGTACTTC.

This clonotype was observed a handful of times. The chain carries TRBV3-2 and TRBJ1-5; the table's D call, TRBD1, was not checked against the DNA. TRBV3-2 is a pseudogene segment. The CDR3 spans 19 residues. The CDR3 DNA is TGTGCCAGCAGCCAACACAAGGGACAGGGAGCTTATAGCAATCAGCCCCAGCATTTT. It encodes CASSQHKGQGAYSNQPQHF.

This clonotype appeared many times. The CDR3 sequence is CSVSGAGTEAFF. Written as DNA, the CDR3 is TGCAGCGTGTCGGGGGCTGGGACTGAAGCTTTCTTT. V and J are TRBV29-1 and TRBJ1-1; TRBD1 might be the D (6 bases). The ends were cut back, 6 bases at V and 5 bases at J, with 13 bases in the middle. Looked up from germline, CDR1 is SQVTM and CDR2 is ANQGSEA. The CDR3 length is 12 residues.

This clonotype was observed at least ten times. The rearrangement links TRBV28 to TRBJ2-3, with 8 nucleotides matching TRBD2. The ends lost 5 bases at V and 3 bases at J; junction bases unmatched: 10. Looked up from germline, CDR1 is MDHEN and CDR2 is SYDVKM. The CDR3 consists of 16 residues. This chain's CDR3 is CASSHQTSAPTDTQYF. The CDR3 DNA reads as TGTGCCAGCAGTCATCAGACTAGCGCCCCGACAGATACGCAGTATTTT.

The chain recombines TRBV5-4 with TRBJ2-1; 7 bases agree with TRBD2. V lost 5 bases to trimming and J lost 8 bases; unmatched junction nucleotides: 16. The CDR3 consists of 16 residues. The germline V gene has CDR1 SGHNT and CDR2 YYREEE (reference sequence). CDR3 in amino acids: CASSSGRAGGRDEQFF. In DNA, the CDR3 is TGTGCCAGCAGTTCCGGTCGTGCAGGCGGGAGAGATGAGCAGTTCTTC.

The sample holds many counts of this clonotype. The V and J genes are TRBV7-2 and TRBJ2-3, with D unresolved. V lost 0 bases, J lost 2 bases, and 0 bases lay in between. CDR1 SGHTA and CDR2 FQGNSA come from the germline V gene. The CDR3 extends over 12 amino acids. The CDR3 protein is CASSLATDTQYF. The CDR3 DNA reads TGTGCCAGCAGCTTAGCCACAGATACGCAGTATTTT. Full variable domain (remainder filled in from reference TRBV7-2 and TRBJ2-3): GAGVSQSPSNKVTEKGKDVELRCDPISGHTALYWYRQSLGQGLEFLIYFQGNSAPDKSGLPSDRFSAERTGGSVSTLTIQRTQQEDSAVYLCASSLATDTQYFGPGTRLTVL.

This clonotype came up many times. V is TRBV9 and J is TRBJ2-1; the D gene is possibly TRBD1 (6 bases). V was clipped by 4 bases and J by 1 base, with 12 bases between them. Germline V lookup: CDR1 SGDLS, CDR2 YYNGEE. The CDR3 is 15 amino acids. CDR3 bases: TGTGCCAGCAGCATACAGGGTGAGTCCTACAATGAGCAGTTCTTC. Translation gives CASSIQGESYNEQFF.

This clonotype was recorded a few times. CDR3 amino acids: CASKDFSYEQYF. CDR3 coding DNA: TGTGCCAGCAAGGACTTCTCCTACGAGCAGTACTTC. This sequence joins TRBV28 and TRBJ2-7, with D possibly being TRBD2 (5 bases). This CDR3 has 12 residues. Germline V gene data show CDR1 as MDHEN and CDR2 as SYDVKM. Trimming shortened V by 7 bases and J by 0 bases, and 7 bases separated the two germline ends.

V and J are TRBV6-1 and TRBJ1-6; 12 nucleotides agree with TRBD1. Germline V gene sequence: CDR1 MNHNS, CDR2 SASEGT. The length of the CDR3 is 19 residues. Trimming took 8 bases from V and 0 from J; bases not matched to a gene: 11. CDR3 sequence: CASGPRDRGRSSYNSPLHF. The CDR3, as DNA: TGTGCCAGCGGCCCCCGGGACAGGGGGCGAAGCTCCTATAATTCACCCCTCCACTTT.

The CDR3 region is CASRRGQSGNTEAFF. DNA of the CDR3: TGTGCCAGCAGGCGTGGACAGTCTGGCAACACTGAAGCTTTCTTT. The rearrangement uses TRBV7-9 and TRBJ1-1; tentative D call: TRBD1 (6 bases). Trimming shortened V by 6 bases and J by 2 bases, and 16 bases separated the two germline ends. The CDR3 spans 15 residues. Germline CDR1 and CDR2: SEHNR and FQNEAQ (reference sequence).